These 13 T cell receptor beta chains came from one sample sequenced in a study of tumor-infiltrating lymphocytes in localized non-small cell lung cancer. Assay: immunoSEQ multiplex PCR; the TCRdb copy retains only in-frame clones and omits some. The data show 9,500 to 15,000 clones, 85% to 90% seen once. Material: lung tumor tissue. These receptors were obtained from a human donor with non-small cell lung cancer.

V is TRBV5-6 and J is TRBJ2-3, with 8 bases fitting TRBD2. The V and J ends lost 4 bases and 1 base, in that order; junction bases with no gene match: 8. This CDR3 region has 16 residues. Germline loops: CDR1 SGHDT, CDR2 YYEEEE. The CDR3 coding sequence is TGTGCCAGCAGCCTTACGGGACTAGTCGGCACAGATACGCAGTATTTT. Its protein product is CASSLTGLVGTDTQYF.

This chain links TRBV7-8 with TRBJ1-5; D not resolved. CDR1 is SGHVS, CDR2 FQNEAQ, per germline. Deletions cut 4 bases from V and 5 bases from J, with 12 bases between. The CDR3 contains 14 residues. This CDR3 is CASSSRAADQPQHF. The CDR3 nucleotides are TGTGCCAGCAGCTCAAGGGCAGCAGATCAGCCCCAGCATTTT.

This chain joins TRBV18 and TRBJ2-2, with TRBD1 identical over 8 bases. The CDR3 sequence is 15 residues long. V was clipped by 4 bases and J by 0 bases; unmatched bases: 1. CDR1 is KGHSH, CDR2 LQKENI, per germline. CDR3 protein: CASSRQGTNTGELFF. The CDR3 bases are TGTGCCAGCTCACGACAGGGGACGAACACCGGGGAGCTGTTTTTT.

The V and J genes are TRBV5-1 and TRBJ1-1, with D perhaps matching TRBD1 (6 bases). The CDR3 contains 14 residues. Germline assignment: CDR1 SGHRS and CDR2 YFSETQ. The V end was cut by 6 bases, the J end by 0 bases, with 12 bases between. The CDR3 DNA sequence: TGCGCCAGCACAACAGGGTCGGTGAACACTGAAGCTTTCTTT. This codes for CASTTGSVNTEAFF.

For this clone: An end of the junction does not agree with germline; a read error may underlie this. The V call is TRBV2, the J call TRBJ2-7; TRBD1 matches at 9 bases. Germline values: CDR1 SNHLY, CDR2 FYNNEI. The CDR3 spans 12 residues. The CDR3 DNA sequence: TGTGCCAGCAGTTCCTCGGACAGGGGAACCGACTTC. This codes for CASSSSDRGTDF. Together with reference TRBV2 and TRBJ2-7, the CDR3 gives the full variable domain: EPEVTQTPSHQVTQMGQEVILRCVPISNHLYFYWYRQILGQKVEFLVSFYNNEISEKSEIFDDQFSVERPDGSNFTLKIRSTKLEDSAMYFCASSSSDRGTDFGPGTRLTVT.

The chain links TRBV5-4 to TRBJ2-2; TRBD2 is a possible D gene (5 bases). The V end lost 4 bases, the J end lost 1 base, and 8 bases lay between the germline ends. CDR3 size: 14 residues. Germline CDR1 is SGHNT and CDR2 is YYREEE (reference sequence). CDR3 amino acids: CASSLEGNTGELFF. In DNA, the CDR3 is TGTGCCAGCAGCCTTGAGGGGAACACCGGGGAGCTGTTTTTT.

V gene TRBV6-5 combines with J gene TRBJ2-7; TRBD1 aligns across 7 bases. Per the germline V gene, CDR1 is MNHEY and CDR2 is SVGAGI. Unmatched junction bases numbered 9, after V lost 6 bases and J lost 7 bases. The CDR3 runs 13 residues. The CDR3 spells CASRATGSGEQYF. CDR3 bases: TGTGCCAGCAGGGCGACAGGGAGTGGGGAGCAGTACTTC.

V and J are TRBV5-6 and TRBJ2-7, with 9 bases lining up with TRBD1. V shed 4 bases, J shed 6 bases, and the junction held 11 bases outside the gene matches. Per the germline V gene, CDR1 is SGHDT and CDR2 is YYEEEE. The CDR3 runs to 15 residues. The CDR3 loop reads CASSGTGQGGGEQYF. For the CDR3, the DNA is TGTGCCAGCAGCGGAACGGGACAGGGTGGTGGCGAGCAGTACTTC.

V and J are TRBV10-1 and TRBJ2-3; D unclear. V lost 4 bases and J 4 bases, leaving 15 bases between the germline ends. CDR1 and CDR2 from the germline V gene are WNHNN and SYGVQD (reference sequence). This CDR3 spans 15 amino acids. In nucleotides, the CDR3 is TGCGCCAGCAGTGGGAGTACCGTGGGGTCAGATACGCAGTATTTT. This sequence encodes CASSGSTVGSDTQYF.

The chain joins TRBV28 to TRBJ2-1; D possibly matches TRBD1 or TRBD2 (5 bases each). Germline V gene sequence: CDR1 MDHEN, CDR2 SYDVKM. The CDR3 runs to 14 residues. V was trimmed by 4 bases and J by 5 bases, leaving 12 bases between them. The CDR3 DNA sequence: TGTGCCAGCAGTTCGACAGAGACTAACAATGAGCAGTTCTTC. Protein sequence: CASSSTETNNEQFF.

The genes are TRBV14 and TRBJ2-5; D gene uncertain. Trimming cost V 1 base and J 4 bases, with 7 bases left between them. CDR3 length: 13 amino acids. CDR1 is SGHDN, CDR2 FVKESK, per germline. This chain's CDR3 is CASSQGTRETQYF. CDR3 DNA sequence: TGTGCCAGCAGCCAAGGAACTCGAGAGACCCAGTACTTC. The full variable domain, rest sourced from reference TRBV14 and TRBJ2-5, is EAGVTQFPSHSVIEKGQTVTLRCDPISGHDNLYWYRRVMGKEIKFLLHFVKESKQDESGMPNNRFLAERTGGTYSTLKVQPAELEDSGVYFCASSQGTRETQYFGPGTRLLVL.

V gene TRBV29-1 combines with J gene TRBJ2-7; 7 bases line up with TRBD1. This CDR3 comprises 14 residues. From germline, CDR1 is SQVTM and CDR2 ANQGSEA. Trimming removed 5 bases from V and 2 bases from J; junction bases left unmatched: 9. The CDR3 spells CSVTGQVPPYEQYF. CDR3 DNA sequence: TGCAGCGTTACAGGACAGGTTCCTCCCTACGAGCAGTACTTC.

The chain combines TRBV6-1 with TRBJ1-1; D gene uncertain. With 2 bases removed from V and 7 bases from J, the gap between germline ends came to 14 bases. CDR3 size: 14 residues. CDR1 and CDR2 from the germline V gene are MNHNS and SASEGT. CDR3 bases: TGTGCCAGCAGTGAACGGCCGGGTGTAGATGAAGCTTTCTTT. Translated, it gives CASSERPGVDEAFF.